These 18 T cell receptor beta chains were sequenced from one sample in a study of T cells in Graves' hyperthyroidism and ophthalmopathy (dated by TCRdb to between 2018 and 2020). Library preparation employed multiplex PCR. Sequenced using an Illumina HiSeq 2000. TCR beta CDR3 regions were amplified from RNA transcripts. The TCR CDR3 was subjected to a first round of RT-PCR using the HTBI primer set and the Qiagen OneStep RT-PCR kit. TCRdb handled the public reads itself, with Q25 trimming in fastp and clone calling in MiXCR, and kept productive beta chains. CDR3 protein duplicates are merged, each entry listing the most common genes and DNA. The sample table lists about 600,000 distinct CDR3 sequences, 14% of them with a count of one. The top ten clonotypes cover roughly 7% of the sample. Source material: blood. The receptors here all came from a young woman with Graves' ophthalmopathy.

This clonotype was observed many times. J is TRBJ1-5 and V is TRBV7-9; no clear D. Per germline, CDR1 SEHNR and CDR2 FQNEAQ (reference sequence). V was shortened by 8 bases and J by 3 bases, with 14 bases between the two germline ends. This CDR3 comprises 14 residues. DNA of the CDR3: TGTGCCAGCCAAAAAACAGCCTACAATCAGCCCCAGCATTTT. Amino acids: CASQKTAYNQPQHF.

A few counts support this clonotype. The chain employs TRBV6-1 and TRBJ2-7; perhaps D is TRBD1 or TRBD2 (5 bases each). Germline-derived CDR1 and CDR2 are MNHNS and SASEGT. V gave up 11 bases and J gave up 2 bases, with 13 bases separating them. The CDR3 extends over 12 amino acids. CDR3 nucleotide sequence: TGTGCCGGTGGGACGGAGCCCTACGAGCAGTACTTC. The encoded protein is CAGGTEPYEQYF.

This clonotype was counted many times. The chain has TRBV12-3 or TRBV12-4 and TRBJ1-1; 7 positions agree with TRBD1. The CDR3 is made up of 14 amino acids. The V and J ends lost 7 bases and 2 bases, in that order; junction bases with no gene match: 7. The CDR3 DNA follows: TGTGCCAGCACCCCAGGACAGGTAAACACTGAAGCTTTCTTT. Translating gives CASTPGQVNTEAFF.

The V call is TRBV15, the J call TRBJ1-5, with 9 bases that match TRBD1. Germline values: CDR1 LNHNV, CDR2 YYDKDF (reference sequence). V shed 1 base, J shed 7 bases, and the junction held 2 bases outside the gene matches. This CDR3 comprises 14 residues. CDR3 sequence: CATSRGDRAQPQHF. The CDR3 coding sequence is TGTGCCACCAGCAGAGGGGACAGGGCGCAGCCCCAGCATTTT.

This clonotype occurred many times. The V gene is TRBV14, the J gene TRBJ2-7, with 10 bases that match TRBD1. The germline gives CDR1 SGHDN, CDR2 FVKESK. V trimming: 0 bases; J trimming: 2 bases; junction bases outside the gene matches: 4. This CDR3 spans 16 amino acids. CDR3 coding DNA: TGTGCCAGCAGCCAAGATCTTGGGACAGGGGCCTACGAGCAGTACTTC. This gives the protein CASSQDLGTGAYEQYF.

The V gene is TRBV7-2, the J gene TRBJ1-6, with D possibly being TRBD1 (6 bases). The CDR3 spans 17 residues. Per the germline V gene, CDR1 is SGHTA and CDR2 is FQGNSA. V lost 3 bases, J lost 0 bases, and 12 bases lay in between. Written as DNA, the CDR3 is TGTGCCAGCAGCTTCAAGGACAGTCTCTCCTATAATTCACCCCTCCACTTT. Translation: CASSFKDSLSYNSPLHF.

This clonotype has at least ten counts. The chain carries TRBV7-9 and TRBJ1-5; D not resolved. The CDR3 consists of 15 residues. Trimming took 4 bases from V and 0 from J, leaving 10 bases between them. Per germline, CDR1 SEHNR and CDR2 FQNEAQ (reference sequence). The CDR3 DNA is TGTGCCAGCAGCTCAGGACCGATTAGCAATCAGCCCCAGCATTTT. This gives the protein CASSSGPISNQPQHF. The full variable domain, its missing parts supplied by reference TRBV7-9 and TRBJ1-5, is DTGVSQNPRHKITKRGQNVTFRCDPISEHNRLYWYRQTLGQGPEFLTYFQNEAQLEKSRLLSDRFSAERPKGSFSTLEIQRTEQGDSAMYLCASSSGPISNQPQHFGDGTRLSIL.

This clonotype was picked up many times. The V and J genes are TRBV6-6 and TRBJ1-1; 7 bases align to TRBD1. Unmatched junction bases numbered 5, after V lost 0 bases and J lost 7 bases. The germline V gene has CDR1 MNHNY and CDR2 SVGAGI (reference sequence). This CDR3 has 14 residues. Written as DNA, the CDR3 is TGTGCCAGCAGTTACTCTCACCAGGGGGGTGAAGCTTTCTTT. This codes for CASSYSHQGGEAFF.

The chain uses TRBV11-3 and TRBJ1-2; tentatively, D is TRBD1 (5 bases). V shed 2 bases and J shed 2 bases, with 12 bases lying between them. This CDR3 region has 15 residues. CDR1 and CDR2 from the germline V gene are SGHNT and YENEEA. CDR3 coding DNA: TGTGCCAGCAGCTTAAGAGCGGGACTCAACTATGGCTACACCTTC. It encodes CASSLRAGLNYGYTF.

This clonotype has at least ten counts. The chain carries TRBV3-1 and TRBJ2-5; TRBD2 matches 12 bases. There are 16 residues in the CDR3. Germline values: CDR1 LGHDT, CDR2 YNNKEL (reference sequence). Unmatched junction bases numbered 9, after V lost 4 bases and J lost 6 bases. The CDR3 DNA is TGTGCCAGCAGCCTCCTAGCGGGAGGGCCGATGAAGACCCAGTACTTC. It specifies CASSLLAGGPMKTQYF.

Remarks on this clonotype: Possible read error: a much larger clone is one base away. The chain couples TRBV28 to TRBJ2-1; 8 bases fit TRBD1. This CDR3 comprises 15 residues. The germline V gene has CDR1 MDHEN and CDR2 SYDVKM. CDR3: CATRGGQGSYNEQLF. CDR3 sequence (DNA): TGTGCCACCAGGGGAGGACAGGGATCCTACAATGAGCAGCTCTTC.

This sequence joins TRBV7-9 and TRBJ2-2; 7 nucleotides align to TRBD2. CDR1 is SEHNR, CDR2 FQNEAQ, per germline (reference sequence). The junction had 11 bases not matched to a gene; V was cut back by 4 bases and J by 6 bases. The CDR3 covers 16 residues. Here the CDR3 DNA reads TGTGCCAGCAGCTCCAGGACTGGCGGGAGAGCCGGGGAGCTGTTTTTT. Encoded protein: CASSSRTGGRAGELFF.

This clonotype appeared many times. V and J are TRBV7-2 and TRBJ2-1, with 8 positions matching TRBD1. CDR1 and CDR2 (germline): SGHTA, FQGNSA. The CDR3 has 17 amino acids. V lost 0 bases, J lost 5 bases, and 9 bases stayed unmatched. This chain's CDR3 is CASSLASGRGQDNEQFF. The CDR3 DNA is TGTGCCAGCAGCTTAGCAAGTGGCAGGGGGCAGGACAATGAGCAGTTCTTC. The full variable domain, its missing parts supplied by reference TRBV7-2 and TRBJ2-1, is GAGVSQSPSNKVTEKGKDVELRCDPISGHTALYWYRQSLGQGLEFLIYFQGNSAPDKSGLPSDRFSAERTGGSVSTLTIQRTQQEDSAVYLCASSLASGRGQDNEQFFGPGTRLTVL.

This clonotype showed up many times. V gene TRBV27 combines with J gene TRBJ2-1; 14 nucleotides match TRBD2. Germline trimming cut 5 bases from V and 8 bases from J; bases unmatched to any gene: 11. The CDR3 sequence is 17 residues long. Germline V gives CDR1 MNHEY, CDR2 SMNVEV (reference sequence). CDR3 sequence reads: CASSPIPVGLAGDEQFF. The DNA of the CDR3 is TGTGCCAGCAGTCCTATACCCGTGGGACTAGCGGGAGATGAGCAGTTCTTC.

The chain joins TRBV29-1 to TRBJ2-7; TRBD2 matches at 10 bases. CDR1 SQVTM and CDR2 ANQGSEA come from the germline V gene. This CDR3 region has 15 residues. With 4 bases clipped from V and 3 bases from J, the junction kept 9 bases outside the gene matches. The CDR3 region is CSVGRLAGSLYEQYF. The CDR3 DNA reads as TGCAGCGTTGGGAGACTAGCGGGTAGCCTCTACGAGCAGTACTTC.

This clonotype was recorded at least ten times. The chain carries TRBV6-2 or TRBV6-3 and TRBJ2-5; 8 bases match TRBD2. This CDR3 contains 13 residues. After removal of 6 bases from V and 5 bases from J, the junction contained 5 bases not matched to a gene. The germline CDR1 and CDR2 sequences are MNHEY and SVGEGT. The CDR3 protein is CASRAGVVETQYF. DNA of the CDR3: TGTGCCAGCAGAGCGGGAGTTGTGGAGACCCAGTACTTC.

This clonotype was counted once. The rearrangement joins TRBV7-9 to TRBJ1-2; TRBD1 is a possible D gene (6 bases). V dropped 5 bases and J dropped 4 bases, with 14 bases sitting between them. The CDR3 covers 14 residues. Germline values: CDR1 SEHNR, CDR2 FQNEAQ (reference sequence). CDR3 nucleotide sequence: TGTGCCAGCAGCCCCGGGGGCGCGGGCTATGGCTACACCTTC. It is translated as CASSPGGAGYGYTF.

This clonotype was counted ten times or more. The chain recombines TRBV7-6 with TRBJ2-1; perhaps TRBD2 as D (5 bases). V lost 10 bases, J lost 0 bases, and 13 bases lay in between. There are 14 residues in the CDR3. Germline CDR1 is SGHVS and CDR2 is FNYEAQ. The CDR3 region is CAIRDISSYNEQFF. The DNA for the CDR3 is TGTGCCATACGGGATATTAGCTCCTACAATGAGCAGTTCTTC.